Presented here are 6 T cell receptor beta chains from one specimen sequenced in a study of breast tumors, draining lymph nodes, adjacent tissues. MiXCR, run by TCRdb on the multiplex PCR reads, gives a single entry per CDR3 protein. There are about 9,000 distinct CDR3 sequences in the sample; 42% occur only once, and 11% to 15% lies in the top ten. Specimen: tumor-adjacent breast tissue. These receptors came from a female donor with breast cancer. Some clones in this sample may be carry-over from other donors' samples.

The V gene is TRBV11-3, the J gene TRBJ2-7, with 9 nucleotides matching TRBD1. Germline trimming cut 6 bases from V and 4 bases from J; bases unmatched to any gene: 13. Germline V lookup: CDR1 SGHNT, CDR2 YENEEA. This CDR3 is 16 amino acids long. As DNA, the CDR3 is TGTGCCAGCAGTTTCCGGACAACAGGGGGCCTTTACGAGCAGTACTTC. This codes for CASSFRTTGGLYEQYF.

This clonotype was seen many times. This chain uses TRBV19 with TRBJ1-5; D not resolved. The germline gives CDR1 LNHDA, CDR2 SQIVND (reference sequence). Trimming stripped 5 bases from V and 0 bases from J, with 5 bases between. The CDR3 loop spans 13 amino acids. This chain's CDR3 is CASSAGSNQPQHF. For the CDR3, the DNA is TGTGCCAGTAGTGCGGGTAGCAATCAGCCCCAGCATTTT. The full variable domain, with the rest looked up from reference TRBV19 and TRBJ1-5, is DGGITQSPKYLFRKEGQNVTLSCEQNLNHDAMYWYRQDPGQGLRLIYYSQIVNDFQKGDIAEGYSVSREKKESFPLTVTSAQKNPTAFYLCASSAGSNQPQHFGDGTRLSIL.

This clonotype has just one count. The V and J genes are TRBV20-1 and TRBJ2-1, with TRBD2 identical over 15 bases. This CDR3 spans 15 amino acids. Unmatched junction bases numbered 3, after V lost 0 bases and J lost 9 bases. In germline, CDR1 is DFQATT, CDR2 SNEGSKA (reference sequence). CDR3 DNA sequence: TGCAGTGCTAGAGAGGGACTAGCGGGAGGTGGTGAGCAGTTCTTC. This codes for CSAREGLAGGGEQFF.

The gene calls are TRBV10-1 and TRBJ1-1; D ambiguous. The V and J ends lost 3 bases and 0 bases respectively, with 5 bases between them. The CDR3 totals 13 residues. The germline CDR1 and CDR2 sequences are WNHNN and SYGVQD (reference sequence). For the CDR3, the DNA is TGCGCCAGCAGTGAAACAGTGAACACTGAAGCTTTCTTT. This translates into CASSETVNTEAFF.

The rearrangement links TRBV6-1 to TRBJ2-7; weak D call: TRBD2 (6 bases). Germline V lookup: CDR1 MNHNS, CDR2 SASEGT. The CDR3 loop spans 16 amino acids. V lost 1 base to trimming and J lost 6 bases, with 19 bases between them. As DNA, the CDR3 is TGTGCCAGCAGTGAAGGAACGGGGGTGACGGGACTCGAGCAGTACTTC. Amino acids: CASSEGTGVTGLEQYF.

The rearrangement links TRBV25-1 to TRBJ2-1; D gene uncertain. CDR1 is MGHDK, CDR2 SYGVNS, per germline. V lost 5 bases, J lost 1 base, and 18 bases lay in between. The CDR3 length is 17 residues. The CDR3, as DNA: TGTGCCAGCAGTAAAGCTCGGTCCAGAGGATCCTACAATGAGCAGTTCTTC. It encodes CASSKARSRGSYNEQFF. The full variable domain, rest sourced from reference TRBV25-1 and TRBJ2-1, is EADIYQTPRYLVIGTGKKITLECSQTMGHDKMYWYQQDPGMELHLIHYSYGVNSTEKGDLSSESTVSRIRTEHFPLTLESARPSHTSQYLCASSKARSRGSYNEQFFGPGTRLTVL.